The 6 T cell receptor beta chains below come from one sample, sequenced in a study of blood T cell repertoires in COVID-19. Method: immunoSEQ multiplex PCR; TCRdb's copy keeps in-frame clones and lacks some. Of 300,000 to 400,000 clones in the sample, roughly 90% are singletons; the top ten hold 2% to 3%. What was sequenced was PBMCs or T cells enriched from blood (not recorded which). Receptors were obtained from a man aged 55-75 years who had recovered from COVID-19.

The chain recombines TRBV5-6 with TRBJ1-5, with D possibly being TRBD1 (6 bases). Trimming shortened V by 5 bases and J by 6 bases, and 15 bases separated the two germline ends. The CDR3 has 14 amino acids. Germline values: CDR1 SGHDT, CDR2 YYEEEE. CDR3 protein: CASSGGALGQPQHF. The CDR3 nucleotides read TGTGCCAGCAGTGGGGGGGCTCTAGGTCAGCCCCAGCATTTT. The whole variable domain, remainder taken from reference TRBV5-6 and TRBJ1-5, is DAGVTQSPTHLIKTRGQQVTLRCSPKSGHDTVSWYQQALGQGPQFIFQYYEEEERQRGNFPDRFSGHQFPNYSSELNVNALLLGDSALYLCASSGGALGQPQHFGDGTRLSIL.

The V and J genes are TRBV6-5 and TRBJ2-3; D gene unclear. With 0 bases removed from V and 1 base from J, the gap between germline ends came to 5 bases. CDR3 length: 14 residues. The V gene's germline CDR1 is MNHEY and CDR2 SVGAGI. CDR3 nucleotide sequence: TGTGCCAGCAGTTACTCCCCAGGCACAGATACGCAGTATTTT. It specifies CASSYSPGTDTQYF.

Concerning this clone: An end of the junction differs from the germline gene, which may be a read error. The rearrangement links TRBV7-2 to TRBJ2-3, with 10 bases matching TRBD2. The germline V gene encodes CDR1 SGHTA and CDR2 FQGNSA. The CDR3 is 15 residues long. The CDR3 coding sequence is TGTGCCAGCAGATTAGCGGGGGGTAGCACAGATACGCAGTATTTT. Residues: CASRLAGGSTDTQYF.

The rearrangement joins TRBV5-3 to TRBJ2-5; 8 bases align to TRBD1. TRBV5-3 is noted as an ORF with a role that remains uncertain. The CDR3 totals 16 residues. Germline trimming cut 8 bases from V and 3 bases from J; bases unmatched to any gene: 15. The CDR3 region is CARFLRVRGLKETQYF. CDR3 DNA sequence: TGTGCCAGGTTCCTCCGAGTCAGGGGGCTAAAAGAGACCCAGTACTTC.

J is TRBJ2-2 and V is TRBV9, with D uncertain. V was shortened by 0 bases and J by 5 bases, with 8 bases between the two germline ends. Germline V gene data show CDR1 as SGDLS and CDR2 as YYNGEE. The CDR3 has 14 amino acids. CDR3 nucleotides: TGTGCCAGCAGCGTAGAGTACAGAACCGGGGAGCTGTTTTTT. Amino acids: CASSVEYRTGELFF.

V gene TRBV11-2 combines with J gene TRBJ2-1; D not resolved. Germline CDR1 and CDR2: SGHAT and FQNNGV. CDR3 size: 16 residues. Between the trimmed V and J ends, which lost 4 bases and 2 bases, there was a span of 15 bases. This CDR3 is CASSSIEVVTYNEQFF. Here the CDR3 DNA reads TGTGCCAGCAGCTCCATTGAGGTAGTTACCTACAATGAGCAGTTCTTC.